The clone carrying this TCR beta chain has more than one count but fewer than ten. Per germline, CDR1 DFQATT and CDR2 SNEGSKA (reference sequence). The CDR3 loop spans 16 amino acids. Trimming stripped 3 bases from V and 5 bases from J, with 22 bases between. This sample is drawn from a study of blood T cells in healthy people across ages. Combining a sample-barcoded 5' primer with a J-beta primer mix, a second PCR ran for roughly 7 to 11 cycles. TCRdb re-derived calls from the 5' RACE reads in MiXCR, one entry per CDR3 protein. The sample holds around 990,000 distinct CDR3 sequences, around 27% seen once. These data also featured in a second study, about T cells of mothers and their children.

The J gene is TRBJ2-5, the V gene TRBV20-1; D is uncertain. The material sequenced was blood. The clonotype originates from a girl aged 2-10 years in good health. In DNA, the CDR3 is TGCAGTGCTAGTTCCGCCGCGCAGGAGAGGAGCGAGACCCAGTACTTC. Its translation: CSASSAAQERSETQYF.